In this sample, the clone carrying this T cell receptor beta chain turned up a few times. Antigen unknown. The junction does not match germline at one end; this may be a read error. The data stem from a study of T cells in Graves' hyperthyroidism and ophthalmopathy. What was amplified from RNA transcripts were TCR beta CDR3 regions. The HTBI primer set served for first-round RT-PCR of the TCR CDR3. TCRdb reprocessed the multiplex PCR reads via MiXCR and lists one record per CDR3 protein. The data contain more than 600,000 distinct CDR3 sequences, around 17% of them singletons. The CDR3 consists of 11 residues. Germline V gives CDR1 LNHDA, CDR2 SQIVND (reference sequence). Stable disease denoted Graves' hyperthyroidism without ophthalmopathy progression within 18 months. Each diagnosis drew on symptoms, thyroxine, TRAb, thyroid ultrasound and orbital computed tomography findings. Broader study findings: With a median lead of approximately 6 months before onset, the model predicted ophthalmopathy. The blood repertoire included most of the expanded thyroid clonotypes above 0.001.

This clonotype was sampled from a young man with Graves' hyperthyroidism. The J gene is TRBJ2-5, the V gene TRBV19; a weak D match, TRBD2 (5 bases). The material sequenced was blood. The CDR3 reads CASRSERRWNF. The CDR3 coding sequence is TGTGCCAGTAGATCAGAGCGGCGATGGAACTTC. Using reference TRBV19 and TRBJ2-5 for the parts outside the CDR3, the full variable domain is DGGITQSPKYLFRKEGQNVTLSCEQNLNHDAMYWYRQDPGQGLRLIYYSQIVNDFQKGDIAEGYSVSREKKESFPLTVTSAQKNPTAFYLCASRSERRWNFGPGTRLLVL.